This record looks at one T cell receptor (beta chain) sequence and its context. The read terminates 3 residues ahead of where the CDR3 ends, so the germline J gene completes it. CDR3 length equals 13 residues. The V gene's germline CDR1 is SEHNR and CDR2 FQNEAQ (reference sequence). Trimming cost V 1 base and J 6 bases, with 9 bases left between them. Using immunoSEQ multiplex PCR, the repertoire was profiled, and TCRdb retains in-frame clones only, with some absent. This repertoire includes roughly 14,000 clones. The data are from a study of T cells in women clearing cervical HPV infection. Whole-study context: Cases: HPV16-related CIN3 or worse on histology, 2 invasive cancers.

The genes are TRBV7-9 and TRBJ1-1; the D gene is possibly TRBD1 (6 bases). The receptor's source is a woman aged 18-69 years with a cervical HPV16 infection that either progressed to CIN3+ or cleared (not recorded which). Specimen: blood buffy coat. The CDR3 spells CASSLERTAEAFF. The part of the CDR3 DNA that was read is TGTGCCAGCAGCTTAGAGCGGACAGCTGAA. Using reference TRBV7-9 and TRBJ1-1 for the parts outside the CDR3, the full variable domain is DTGVSQNPRHKITKRGQNVTFRCDPISEHNRLYWYRQTLGQGPEFLTYFQNEAQLEKSRLLSDRFSAERPKGSFSTLEIQRTEQGDSAMYLCASSLERTAEAFFGQGTRLTVV.